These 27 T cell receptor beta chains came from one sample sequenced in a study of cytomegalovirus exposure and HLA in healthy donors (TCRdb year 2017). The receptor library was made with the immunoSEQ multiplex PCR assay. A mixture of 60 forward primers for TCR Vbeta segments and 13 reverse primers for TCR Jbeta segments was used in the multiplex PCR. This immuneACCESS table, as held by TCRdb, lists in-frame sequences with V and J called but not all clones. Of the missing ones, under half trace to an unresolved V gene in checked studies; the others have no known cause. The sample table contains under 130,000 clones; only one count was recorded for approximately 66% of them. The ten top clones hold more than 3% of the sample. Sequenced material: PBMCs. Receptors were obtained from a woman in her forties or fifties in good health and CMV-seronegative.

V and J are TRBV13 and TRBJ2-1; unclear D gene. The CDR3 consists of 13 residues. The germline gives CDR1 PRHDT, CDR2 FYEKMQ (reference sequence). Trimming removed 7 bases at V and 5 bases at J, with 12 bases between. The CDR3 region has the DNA TGTGCCAGCATGGGCACCCATAACAATGAGCAGTTCTTC. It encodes CASMGTHNNEQFF.

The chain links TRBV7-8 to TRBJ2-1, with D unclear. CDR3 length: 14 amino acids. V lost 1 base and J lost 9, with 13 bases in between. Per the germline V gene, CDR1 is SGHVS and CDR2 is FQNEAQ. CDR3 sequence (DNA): TGTGCCAGCAGCTTAGACGCGGTATCGGGTGAGCAGTTCTTC. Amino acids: CASSLDAVSGEQFF.

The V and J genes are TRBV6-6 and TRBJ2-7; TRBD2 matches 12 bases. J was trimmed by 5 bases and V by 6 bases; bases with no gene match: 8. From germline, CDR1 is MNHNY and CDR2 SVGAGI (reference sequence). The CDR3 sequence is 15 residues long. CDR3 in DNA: TGTGCCAGCAGCTCCCTAGCGGGAGGGCCAGACGAGCAGTACTTC. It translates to CASSSLAGGPDEQYF.

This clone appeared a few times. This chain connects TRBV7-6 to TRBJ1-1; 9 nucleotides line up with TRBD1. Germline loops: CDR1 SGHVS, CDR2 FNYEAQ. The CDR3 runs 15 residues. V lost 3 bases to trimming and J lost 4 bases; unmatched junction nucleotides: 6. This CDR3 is CASSLEQGAGTEAFF. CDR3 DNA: TGTGCCAGCAGCTTGGAACAGGGGGCTGGCACTGAAGCTTTCTTT.

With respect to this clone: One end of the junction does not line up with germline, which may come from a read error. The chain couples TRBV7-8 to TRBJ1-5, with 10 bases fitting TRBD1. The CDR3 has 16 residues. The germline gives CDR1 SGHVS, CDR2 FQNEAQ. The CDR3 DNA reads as TGTGCCAGCAGCTTCGGACCGGGGGACAGGGGTCAGCCCCCGCATTTT. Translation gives CASSFGPGDRGQPPHF.

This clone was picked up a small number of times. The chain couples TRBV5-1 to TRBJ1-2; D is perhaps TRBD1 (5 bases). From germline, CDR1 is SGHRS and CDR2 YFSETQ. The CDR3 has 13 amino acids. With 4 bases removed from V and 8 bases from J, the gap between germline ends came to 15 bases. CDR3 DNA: TGCGCCAGCAGCGCGACCGGGGACTTGGGCTACACCTTC. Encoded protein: CASSATGDLGYTF.

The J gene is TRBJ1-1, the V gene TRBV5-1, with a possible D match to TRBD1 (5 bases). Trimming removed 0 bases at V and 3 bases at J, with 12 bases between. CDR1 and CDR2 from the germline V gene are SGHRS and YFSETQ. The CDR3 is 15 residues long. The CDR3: CASSLVGRADTEAFF. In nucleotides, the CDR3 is TGCGCCAGCAGCTTGGTGGGCAGGGCGGACACTGAAGCTTTCTTT. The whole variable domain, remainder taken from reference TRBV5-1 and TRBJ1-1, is KAGVTQTPRYLIKTRGQQVTLSCSPISGHRSVSWYQQTPGQGLQFLFEYFSETQRNKGNFPGRFSGRQFSNSRSEMNVSTLELGDSALYLCASSLVGRADTEAFFGQGTRLTVV.

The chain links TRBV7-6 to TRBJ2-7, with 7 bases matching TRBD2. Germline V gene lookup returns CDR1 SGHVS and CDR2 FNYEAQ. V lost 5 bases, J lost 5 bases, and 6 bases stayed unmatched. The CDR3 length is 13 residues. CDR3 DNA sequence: TGTGCCAGCAGCGCCCCGGGACTAAACGAGCAGTACTTC. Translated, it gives CASSAPGLNEQYF. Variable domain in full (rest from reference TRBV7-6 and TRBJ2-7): GAGVSQSPRYKVTKRGQDVALRCDPISGHVSLYWYRQALGQGPEFLTYFNYEAQQDKSGLPNDRFSAERPEGSISTLTIQRTEQRDSAMYRCASSAPGLNEQYFGPGTRLTVT.

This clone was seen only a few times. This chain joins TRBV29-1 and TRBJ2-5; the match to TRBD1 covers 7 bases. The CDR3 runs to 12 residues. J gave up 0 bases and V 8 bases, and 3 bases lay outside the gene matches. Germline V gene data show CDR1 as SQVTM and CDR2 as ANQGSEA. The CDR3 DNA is TGCAGCCACGACAGGGACCAAGAGACCCAGTACTTC. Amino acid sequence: CSHDRDQETQYF.

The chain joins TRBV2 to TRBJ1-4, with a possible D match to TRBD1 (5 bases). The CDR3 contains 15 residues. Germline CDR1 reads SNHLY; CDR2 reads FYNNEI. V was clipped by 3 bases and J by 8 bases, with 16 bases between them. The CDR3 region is CASSDRGTPREKLFF. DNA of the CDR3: TGTGCCAGCAGTGACCGAGGGACTCCGAGGGAAAAACTGTTTTTT.

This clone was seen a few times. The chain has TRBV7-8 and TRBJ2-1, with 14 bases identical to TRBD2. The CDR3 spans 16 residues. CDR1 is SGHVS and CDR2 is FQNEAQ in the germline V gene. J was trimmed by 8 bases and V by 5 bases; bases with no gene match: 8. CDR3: CASSPSTSGRGYEQFF. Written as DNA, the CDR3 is TGTGCCAGCAGCCCATCGACTAGCGGGAGGGGATATGAGCAGTTCTTC.

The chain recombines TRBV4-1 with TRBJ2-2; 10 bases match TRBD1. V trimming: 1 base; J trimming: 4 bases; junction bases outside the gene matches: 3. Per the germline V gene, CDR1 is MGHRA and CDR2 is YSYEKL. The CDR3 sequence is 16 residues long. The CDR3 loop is CASSQGTGGVTGELFF. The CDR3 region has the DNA TGCGCCAGCAGCCAAGGGACAGGGGGTGTCACCGGGGAGCTGTTTTTT.

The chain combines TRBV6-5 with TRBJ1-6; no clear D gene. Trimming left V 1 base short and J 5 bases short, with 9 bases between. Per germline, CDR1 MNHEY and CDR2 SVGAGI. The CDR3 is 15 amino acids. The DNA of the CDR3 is TGTGCCAGCAGTTACTGGGCAGCCAATAATTCACCCCTCCACTTT. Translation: CASSYWAANNSPLHF.

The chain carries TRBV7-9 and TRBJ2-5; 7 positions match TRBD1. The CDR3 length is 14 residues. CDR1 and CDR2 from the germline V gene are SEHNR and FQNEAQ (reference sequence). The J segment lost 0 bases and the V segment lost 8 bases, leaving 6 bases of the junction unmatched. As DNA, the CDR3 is TGTGCCAGCTGGCGAGGGGGCTACCAAGAGACCCAGTACTTC. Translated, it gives CASWRGGYQETQYF.

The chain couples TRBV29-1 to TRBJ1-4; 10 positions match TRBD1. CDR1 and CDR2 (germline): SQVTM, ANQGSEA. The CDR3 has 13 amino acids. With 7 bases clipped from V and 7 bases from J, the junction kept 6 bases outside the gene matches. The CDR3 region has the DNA TGCAGCGGAAGACAGGGGGCGTTTGAAAAACTGTTTTTT. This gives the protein CSGRQGAFEKLFF.

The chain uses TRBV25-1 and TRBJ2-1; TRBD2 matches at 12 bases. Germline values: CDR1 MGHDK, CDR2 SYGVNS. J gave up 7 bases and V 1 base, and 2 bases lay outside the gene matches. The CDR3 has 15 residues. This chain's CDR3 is CASSEWLAGGNEQFF. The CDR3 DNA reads TGTGCCAGCAGTGAATGGCTAGCGGGAGGGAATGAGCAGTTCTTC.

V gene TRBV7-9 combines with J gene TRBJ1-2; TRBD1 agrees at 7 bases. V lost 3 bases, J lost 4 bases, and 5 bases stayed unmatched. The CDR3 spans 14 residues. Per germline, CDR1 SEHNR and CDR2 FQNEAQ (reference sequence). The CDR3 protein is CASSFQGDAYGYTF. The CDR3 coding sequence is TGTGCCAGCAGCTTTCAGGGGGACGCCTATGGCTACACCTTC.

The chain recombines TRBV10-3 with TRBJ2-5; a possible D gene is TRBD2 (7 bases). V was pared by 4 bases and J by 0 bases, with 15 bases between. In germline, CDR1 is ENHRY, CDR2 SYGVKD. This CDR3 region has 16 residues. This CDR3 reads CAISATWGGHQETQYF. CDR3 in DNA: TGTGCCATCAGTGCCACTTGGGGGGGGCACCAAGAGACCCAGTACTTC.

CDR3 sequence (DNA): TGTGCCAGCAGCTCGTCCGGGAGTTTGGGGGGCGAGCAGTACTTC. Its translation: CASSSSGSLGGEQYF. V is TRBV7-3 and J is TRBJ2-7, with D possibly TRBD2 on 6 matching bases. Per the germline V gene, CDR1 is SGHTA and CDR2 is FQGTGA. V was clipped by 4 bases and J by 6 bases, with 19 bases between them. CDR3 length: 15 residues.

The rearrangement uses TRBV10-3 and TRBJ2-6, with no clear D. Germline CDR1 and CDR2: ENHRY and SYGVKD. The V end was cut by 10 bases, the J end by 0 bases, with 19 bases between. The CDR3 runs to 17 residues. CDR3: CATFGDLRSSGANVLTF. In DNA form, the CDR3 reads TGTGCCACCTTCGGTGATCTGAGGTCCTCTGGGGCCAACGTCCTGACTTTC.

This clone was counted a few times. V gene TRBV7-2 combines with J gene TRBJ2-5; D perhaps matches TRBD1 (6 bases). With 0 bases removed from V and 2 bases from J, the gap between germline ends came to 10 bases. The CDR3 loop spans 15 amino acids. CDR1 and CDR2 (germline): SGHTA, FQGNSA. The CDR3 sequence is CASSLAFGQQETQYF. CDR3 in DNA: TGTGCCAGCAGCTTAGCCTTTGGACAGCAAGAGACCCAGTACTTC.

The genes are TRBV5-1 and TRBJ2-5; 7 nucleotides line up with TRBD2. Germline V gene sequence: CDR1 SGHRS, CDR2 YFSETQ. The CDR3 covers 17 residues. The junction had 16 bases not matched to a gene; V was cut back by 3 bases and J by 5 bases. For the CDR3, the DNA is TGCGCCAGCAGCTCAGAACGGGCGGGCACCGGGGGGGAGACCCAGTACTTC. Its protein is CASSSERAGTGGETQYF.

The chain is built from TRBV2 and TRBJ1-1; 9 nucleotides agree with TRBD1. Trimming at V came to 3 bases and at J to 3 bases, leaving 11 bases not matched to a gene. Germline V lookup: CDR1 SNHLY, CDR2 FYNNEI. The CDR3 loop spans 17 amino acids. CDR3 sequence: CASSETGGSIADTEAFF. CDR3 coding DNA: TGTGCCAGCAGTGAGACAGGGGGAAGCATTGCGGACACTGAAGCTTTCTTT. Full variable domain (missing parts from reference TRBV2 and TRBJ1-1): EPEVTQTPSHQVTQMGQEVILRCVPISNHLYFYWYRQILGQKVEFLVSFYNNEISEKSEIFDDQFSVERPDGSNFTLKIRSTKLEDSAMYFCASSETGGSIADTEAFFGQGTRLTVV.

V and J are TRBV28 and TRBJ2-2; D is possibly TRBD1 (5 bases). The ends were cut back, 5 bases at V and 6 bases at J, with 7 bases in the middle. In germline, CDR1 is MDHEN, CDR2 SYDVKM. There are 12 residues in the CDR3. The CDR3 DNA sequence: TGTGCCAGCAGTCCCAGGGCCGGGGAGCTGTTTTTT. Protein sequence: CASSPRAGELFF.

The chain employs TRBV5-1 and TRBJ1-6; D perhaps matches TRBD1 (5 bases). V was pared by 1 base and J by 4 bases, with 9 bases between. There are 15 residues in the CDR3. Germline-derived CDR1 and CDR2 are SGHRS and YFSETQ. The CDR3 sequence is CASSLQDIYNSPLHF. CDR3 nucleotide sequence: TGCGCCAGCAGCTTGCAGGACATTTATAATTCACCCCTCCACTTT.

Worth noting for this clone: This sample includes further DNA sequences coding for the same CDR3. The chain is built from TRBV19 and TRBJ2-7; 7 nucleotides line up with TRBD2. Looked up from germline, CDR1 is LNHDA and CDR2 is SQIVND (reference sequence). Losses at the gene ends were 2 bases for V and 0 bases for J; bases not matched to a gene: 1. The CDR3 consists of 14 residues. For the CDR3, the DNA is TGTGCCAGTAGTATACGCGGGAGCTCCTACGAGCAGTACTTC. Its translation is CASSIRGSSYEQYF.

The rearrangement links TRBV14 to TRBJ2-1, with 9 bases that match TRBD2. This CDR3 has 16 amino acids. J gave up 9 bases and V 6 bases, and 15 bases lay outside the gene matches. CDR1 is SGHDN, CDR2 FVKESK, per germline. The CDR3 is CASSMQAGGQRVEQFF. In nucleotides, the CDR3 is TGTGCCAGCAGTATGCAGGCGGGAGGGCAACGGGTTGAGCAGTTCTTC.